This T cell receptor (beta chain) was observed in a study of blood T cell repertoires in COVID-19. Whole-study context: Acute-phase and convalescent COVID-19 samples originated in the United States, Italy and Spain. T cells, B-cell-depleted T cells, or PBMCs provided the cDNA or gDNA that served as material.

In the study's own analysis: It was from reference gene primer amplification that nucleated cell counts were estimated. Repertoires were generated with immunoSEQ multiplex PCR, while TCRdb's copy carries only in-frame clones and drops some. The D gene and trimming were derived from the DNA, and the V and J assignments and clone size from that table. This sample yields some 370,000 clones, of which around 87% are seen a single time; around 7% belongs to the top ten. The germline V gene encodes CDR1 SGHVS and CDR2 FQNEAQ. This CDR3 comprises 16 residues. Trimming at V came to 3 bases and at J to 7 bases, leaving 9 bases not matched to a gene.

The material sequenced was peripheral blood. This chain uses TRBV7-8 with TRBJ1-2; 12 nucleotides line up with TRBD1. The TCR originated in a man younger than 35 with active or convalescent COVID-19. The CDR3 sequence: CASSLNRDRGQLGYTF. The CDR3 nucleotides read TGTGCCAGCAGCTTGAACCGGGACAGGGGGCAACTTGGCTACACCTTC.